This T cell receptor beta chain was sequenced during a study of blood T cell repertoires in COVID-19. For the study at large: Spain, Italy and the United States supplied samples that represented acute and convalescent COVID-19. PBMCs, B-cell-depleted T cells, or T cells provided the cDNA or gDNA that made up the material.

CDR3 length: 14 amino acids. Germline V CDR1 and CDR2: SNHLY, FYNNEI. V lost 7 bases, J lost 4 bases, and 10 bases stayed unmatched. Measured with immunoSEQ multiplex PCR; TCRdb has only the in-frame clones, and not every one. The sample shows about 100,000 clones, around four fifths of them seen only once. The V gene is TRBV2, the J gene TRBJ2-7; 7 bases are a match to TRBD2. The source is a woman in her 70s with acute or convalescent COVID-19. The sample taken for sequencing was peripheral blood. The CDR3 DNA reads TGTGCCAGCACCGTCGGGGGGATGAGGTACGAGCAGTACTTC. Protein product: CASTVGGMRYEQYF.